This T cell receptor beta chain was sequenced during a study of T cell repertoires in cytomegalovirus infection. Study overall: The authors used CMV epitopes that were HLA-C-restricted (recently identified) and HLA-B-restricted (well studied). CMV infection and matching HLA type were both indicated by public TCR beta signatures.

There are 17 residues in the CDR3. Trimming cost V 0 bases and J 2 bases, with 16 bases left between them. Looked up from germline, CDR1 is SGHDT and CDR2 is YYEEEE. TCRdb used MiXCR to reprocess the reads, holding one entry per CDR3 protein. Altogether approximately 910,000 distinct CDR3 sequences are present, around 32% being singletons, with the ten largest covering around 15%. Study-level results: Cumulative public TCR beta family frequency identified CMV carriers with the relevant HLA. Dominating the ex vivo response were TCR beta clonotypes that were CMV-specific and HLA-C-restricted.

A word on this clonotype: The target antigen is unknown.

Sequencing was performed on cultured CD8+ T cells from PBMCs, taken from culture after CMV antigen stimulation. This sequence was found in a human donor in good health (CMV status not recorded). Some clones in this sample may be carry-over from other donors' samples. The rearrangement joins TRBV5-6 to TRBJ2-3; D remains unclear. CDR3 sequence reads: CASSLASSLVYTDTQYF. The CDR3 DNA follows: TGTGCCAGCAGCTTGGCGTCCTCTCTAGTTTACACAGATACGCAGTATTTT.